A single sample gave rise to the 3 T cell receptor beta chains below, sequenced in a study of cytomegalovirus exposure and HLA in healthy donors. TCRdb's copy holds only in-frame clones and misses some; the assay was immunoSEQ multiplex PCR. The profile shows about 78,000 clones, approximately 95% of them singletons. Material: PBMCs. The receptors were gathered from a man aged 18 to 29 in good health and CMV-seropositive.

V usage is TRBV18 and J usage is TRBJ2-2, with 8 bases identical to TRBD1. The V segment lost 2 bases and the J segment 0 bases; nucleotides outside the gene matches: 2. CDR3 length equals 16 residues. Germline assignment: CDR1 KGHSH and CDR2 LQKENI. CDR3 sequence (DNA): TGTGCCAGCTCACCAAGACAGGGGACGAACACCGGGGAGCTGTTTTTT. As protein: CASSPRQGTNTGELFF.

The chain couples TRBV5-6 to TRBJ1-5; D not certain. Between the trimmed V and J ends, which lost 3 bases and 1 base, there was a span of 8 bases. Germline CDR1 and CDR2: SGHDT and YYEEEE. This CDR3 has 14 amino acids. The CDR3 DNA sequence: TGTGCCAGCAGCTCCCTCGTGAGCAATCAGCCCCAGCATTTT. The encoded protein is CASSSLVSNQPQHF.

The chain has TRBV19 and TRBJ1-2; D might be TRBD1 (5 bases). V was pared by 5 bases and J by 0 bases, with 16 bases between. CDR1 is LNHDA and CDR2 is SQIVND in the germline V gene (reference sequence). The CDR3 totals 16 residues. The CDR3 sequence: CASSLLLGGANYGYTF. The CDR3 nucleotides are TGTGCCAGTAGTCTCCTCCTCGGGGGAGCTAACTATGGCTACACCTTC.